Sequencing of this TCR beta chain was carried out in a study of T cells expressing NK-cell markers. From its re-call of the 5' RACE reads, TCRdb lists each CDR3 protein once, without DNA. Its clone listing holds 200,000 to 300,000 distinct CDR3 sequences. CDR1 is DFQATT and CDR2 is SNEGSKA in the germline V gene (reference sequence). The CDR3 consists of 15 residues. The source is a man aged 18 to 29 in good health. Source material: blood T cells: a sorted CD56 or NKG2C T cell subset, CD4+ or CD8+ T cells, or bulk PBMC T cells (not recorded which). The chain employs TRBV20-1 and TRBJ1-5; TCRdb gives TRBD1 as the D gene, but with no DNA this cannot be confirmed. CDR3 region: CSAIRDSNSNQPQHF.